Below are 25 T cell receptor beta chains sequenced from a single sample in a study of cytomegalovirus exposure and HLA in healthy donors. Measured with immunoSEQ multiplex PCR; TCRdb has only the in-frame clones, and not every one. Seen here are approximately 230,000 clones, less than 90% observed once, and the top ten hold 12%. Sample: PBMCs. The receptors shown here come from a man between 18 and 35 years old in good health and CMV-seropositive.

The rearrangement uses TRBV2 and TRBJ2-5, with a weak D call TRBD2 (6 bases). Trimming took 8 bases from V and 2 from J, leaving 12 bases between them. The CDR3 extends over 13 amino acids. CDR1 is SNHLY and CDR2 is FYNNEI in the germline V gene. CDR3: CASSSAGQETQYF. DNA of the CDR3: TGTGCCAGCTCTTCGGCGGGACAAGAGACCCAGTACTTC.

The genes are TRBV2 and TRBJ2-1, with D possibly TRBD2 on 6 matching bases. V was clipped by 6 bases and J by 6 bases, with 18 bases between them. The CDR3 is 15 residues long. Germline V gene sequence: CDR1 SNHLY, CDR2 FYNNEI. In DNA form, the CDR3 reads TGTGCCAGCAGGGGGGGACTCGGCTTTGGCAATGAGCAGTTCTTC. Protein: CASRGGLGFGNEQFF.

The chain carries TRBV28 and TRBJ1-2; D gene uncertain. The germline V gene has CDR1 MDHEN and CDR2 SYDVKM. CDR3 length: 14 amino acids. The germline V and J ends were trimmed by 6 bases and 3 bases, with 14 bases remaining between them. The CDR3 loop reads CASSLSPRDYGYTF. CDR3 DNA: TGTGCCAGCAGCCTCTCACCGAGGGACTATGGCTACACCTTC.

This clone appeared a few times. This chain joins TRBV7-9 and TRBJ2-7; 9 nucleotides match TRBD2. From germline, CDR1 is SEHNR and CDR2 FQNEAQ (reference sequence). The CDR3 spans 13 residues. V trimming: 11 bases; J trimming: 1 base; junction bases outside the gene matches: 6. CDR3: CAGRSGSSYEQYF. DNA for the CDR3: TGTGCCGGACGTAGCGGGAGTTCCTACGAGCAGTACTTC.

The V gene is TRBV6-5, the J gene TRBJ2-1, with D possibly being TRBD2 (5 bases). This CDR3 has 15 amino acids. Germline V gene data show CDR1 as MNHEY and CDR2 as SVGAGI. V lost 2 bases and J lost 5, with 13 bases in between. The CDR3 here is CASSYGLALNNEQFF. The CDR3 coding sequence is TGTGCCAGCAGTTACGGGCTAGCCCTCAACAATGAGCAGTTCTTC.

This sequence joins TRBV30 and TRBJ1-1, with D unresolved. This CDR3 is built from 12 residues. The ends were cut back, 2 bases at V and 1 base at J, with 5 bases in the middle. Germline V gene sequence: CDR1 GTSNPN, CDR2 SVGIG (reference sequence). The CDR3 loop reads CAWSNGNTEAFF. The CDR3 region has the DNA TGTGCCTGGAGTAACGGGAACACTGAAGCTTTCTTT.

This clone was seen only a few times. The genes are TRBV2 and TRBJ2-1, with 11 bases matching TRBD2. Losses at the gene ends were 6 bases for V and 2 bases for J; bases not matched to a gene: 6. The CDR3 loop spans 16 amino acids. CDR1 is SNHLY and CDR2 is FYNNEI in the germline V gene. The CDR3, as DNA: TGTGCCAGCAGACCTAAGACTAGCGGGGCCTACAATGAGCAGTTCTTC. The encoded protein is CASRPKTSGAYNEQFF. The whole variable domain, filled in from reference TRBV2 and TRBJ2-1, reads EPEVTQTPSHQVTQMGQEVILRCVPISNHLYFYWYRQILGQKVEFLVSFYNNEISEKSEIFDDQFSVERPDGSNFTLKIRSTKLEDSAMYFCASRPKTSGAYNEQFFGPGTRLTVL.

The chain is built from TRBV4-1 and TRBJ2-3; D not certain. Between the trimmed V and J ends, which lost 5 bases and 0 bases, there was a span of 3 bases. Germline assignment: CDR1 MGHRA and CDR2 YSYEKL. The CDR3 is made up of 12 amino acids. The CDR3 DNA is TGCGCCAGCAGCGAAAGCACAGATACGCAGTATTTT. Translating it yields CASSESTDTQYF.

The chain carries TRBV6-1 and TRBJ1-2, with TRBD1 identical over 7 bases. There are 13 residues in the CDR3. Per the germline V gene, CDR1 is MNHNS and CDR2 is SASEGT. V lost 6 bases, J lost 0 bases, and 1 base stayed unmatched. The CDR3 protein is CASSGTANYGYTF. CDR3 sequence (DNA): TGTGCCAGCAGCGGGACAGCTAACTATGGCTACACCTTC.

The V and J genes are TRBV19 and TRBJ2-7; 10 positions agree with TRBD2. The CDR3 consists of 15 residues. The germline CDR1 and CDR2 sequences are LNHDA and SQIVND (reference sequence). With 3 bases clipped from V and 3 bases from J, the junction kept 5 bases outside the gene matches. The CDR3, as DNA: TGTGCCAGTAGTATTCGACTAGCGGGTAGCTACGAGCAGTACTTC. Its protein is CASSIRLAGSYEQYF.

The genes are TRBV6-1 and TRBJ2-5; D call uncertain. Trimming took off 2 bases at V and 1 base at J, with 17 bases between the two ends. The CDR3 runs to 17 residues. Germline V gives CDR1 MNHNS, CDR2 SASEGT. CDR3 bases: TGTGCCAGCAGTGAAAGTCGGAGCCTTCCCCTCCAAGAGACCCAGTACTTC. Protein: CASSESRSLPLQETQYF.

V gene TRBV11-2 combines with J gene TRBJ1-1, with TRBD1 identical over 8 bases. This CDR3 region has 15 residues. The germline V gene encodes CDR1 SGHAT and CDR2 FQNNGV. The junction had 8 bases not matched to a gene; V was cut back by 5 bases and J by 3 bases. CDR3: CASSPLDREHTEAFF. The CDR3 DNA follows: TGTGCCAGCAGCCCCTTGGACAGGGAACACACTGAAGCTTTCTTT.

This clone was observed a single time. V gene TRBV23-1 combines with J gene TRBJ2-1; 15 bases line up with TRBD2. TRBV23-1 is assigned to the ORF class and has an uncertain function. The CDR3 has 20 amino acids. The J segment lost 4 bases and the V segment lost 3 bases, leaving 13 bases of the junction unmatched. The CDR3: CASSHHRTSGRAFRYNEQFF. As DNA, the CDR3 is TGCGCCAGCAGTCACCACCGGACTAGCGGGAGGGCCTTCCGTTACAATGAGCAGTTCTTC.

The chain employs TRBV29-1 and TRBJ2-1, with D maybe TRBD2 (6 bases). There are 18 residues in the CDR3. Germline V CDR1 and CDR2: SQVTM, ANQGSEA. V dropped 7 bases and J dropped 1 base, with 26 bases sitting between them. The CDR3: CSARGASRGERSYNEQFF. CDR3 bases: TGCAGCGCCCGAGGGGCATCGCGGGGAGAGCGGTCCTACAATGAGCAGTTCTTC.

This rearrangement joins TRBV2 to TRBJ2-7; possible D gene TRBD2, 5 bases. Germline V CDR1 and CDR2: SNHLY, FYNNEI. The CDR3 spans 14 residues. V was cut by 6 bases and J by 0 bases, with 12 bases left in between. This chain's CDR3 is CASSLERSSYEQYF. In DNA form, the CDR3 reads TGTGCCAGCAGCCTTGAGCGGAGCTCCTACGAGCAGTACTTC.

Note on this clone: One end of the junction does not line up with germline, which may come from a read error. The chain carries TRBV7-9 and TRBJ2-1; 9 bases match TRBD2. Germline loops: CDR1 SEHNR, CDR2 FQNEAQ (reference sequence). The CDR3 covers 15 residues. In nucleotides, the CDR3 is TGTGCCAGCAGCGTAGCGGGAGCGATCTACAATGAGCAGTTCTTC. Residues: CASSVAGAIYNEQFF.

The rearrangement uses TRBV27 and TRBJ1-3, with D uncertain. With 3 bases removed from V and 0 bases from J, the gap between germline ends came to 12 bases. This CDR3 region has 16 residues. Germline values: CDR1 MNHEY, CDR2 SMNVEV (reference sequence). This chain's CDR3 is CASSFSAPYSGNTIYF. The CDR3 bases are TGTGCCAGCAGTTTTTCCGCACCCTACTCTGGAAACACCATATATTTT.

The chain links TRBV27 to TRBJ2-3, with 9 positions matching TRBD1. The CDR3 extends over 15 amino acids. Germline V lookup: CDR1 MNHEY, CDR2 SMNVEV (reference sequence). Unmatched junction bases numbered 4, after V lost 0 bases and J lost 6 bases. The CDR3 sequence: CASSLSQGARDTQYF. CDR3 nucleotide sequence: TGTGCCAGCAGTTTATCACAGGGGGCCAGGGATACGCAGTATTTT.

The CDR3 spells CASGLDRFANTGELFF. For the CDR3, the DNA is TGTGCTAGTGGTTTAGACAGGTTCGCGAACACCGGGGAGCTGTTTTTT. The chain recombines TRBV12-5 with TRBJ2-2, with D perhaps TRBD1 (6 bases). Trimming took off 3 bases at V and 0 bases at J, with 11 bases between the two ends. The germline CDR1 and CDR2 sequences are LGHNT and FRNRAP. The CDR3 spans 16 residues.

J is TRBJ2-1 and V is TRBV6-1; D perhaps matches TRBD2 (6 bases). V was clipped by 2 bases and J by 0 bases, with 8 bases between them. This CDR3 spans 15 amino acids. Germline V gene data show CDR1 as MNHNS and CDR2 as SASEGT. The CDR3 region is CASSERGSSYNEQFF. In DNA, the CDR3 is TGTGCCAGCAGTGAACGGGGGAGCTCCTACAATGAGCAGTTCTTC.

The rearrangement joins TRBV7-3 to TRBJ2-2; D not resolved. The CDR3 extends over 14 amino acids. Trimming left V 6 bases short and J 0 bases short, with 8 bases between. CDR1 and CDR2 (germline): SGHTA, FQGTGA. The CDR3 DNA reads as TGTGCCAGCAGAACTGACTCGAACACCGGGGAGCTGTTTTTT. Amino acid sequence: CASRTDSNTGELFF.

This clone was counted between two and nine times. CDR3 protein: CASSQGRVETQYF. In DNA form, the CDR3 reads TGCGCCAGCAGCCAAGGCCGGGTTGAGACCCAGTACTTC. This chain joins TRBV4-1 and TRBJ2-5; D unresolved. Germline CDR1 is MGHRA and CDR2 is YSYEKL. The CDR3 is 13 amino acids. V lost 1 base and J 5 bases, leaving 8 bases between the germline ends.

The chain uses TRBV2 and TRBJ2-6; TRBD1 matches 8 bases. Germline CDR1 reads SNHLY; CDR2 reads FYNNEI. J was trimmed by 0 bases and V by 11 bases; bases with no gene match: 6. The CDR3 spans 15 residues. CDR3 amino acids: CAGTGFSSGANVLTF. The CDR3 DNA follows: TGTGCCGGGACAGGATTTAGCTCTGGGGCCAACGTCCTGACTTTC.

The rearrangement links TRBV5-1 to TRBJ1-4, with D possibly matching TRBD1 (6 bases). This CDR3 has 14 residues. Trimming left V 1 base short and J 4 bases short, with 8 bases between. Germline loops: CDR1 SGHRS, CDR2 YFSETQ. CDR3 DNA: TGCGCCAGCAGCTTGACAGGGTTTAATGAAAAACTGTTTTTT. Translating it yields CASSLTGFNEKLFF.

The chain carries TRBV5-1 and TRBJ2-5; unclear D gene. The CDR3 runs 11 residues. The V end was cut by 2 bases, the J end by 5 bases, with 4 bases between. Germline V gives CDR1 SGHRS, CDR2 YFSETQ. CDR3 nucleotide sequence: TGCGCCAGCAGCTTCCGTGAGACCCAGTACTTC. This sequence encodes CASSFRETQYF. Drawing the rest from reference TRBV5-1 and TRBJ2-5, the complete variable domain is KAGVTQTPRYLIKTRGQQVTLSCSPISGHRSVSWYQQTPGQGLQFLFEYFSETQRNKGNFPGRFSGRQFSNSRSEMNVSTLELGDSALYLCASSFRETQYFGPGTRLLVL.